This record looks at one T cell receptor beta chain sequence and its context. This specimen belongs to a study of blood T cell repertoires in COVID-19. The germline gives CDR1 LNHDA, CDR2 SQIVND (reference sequence). J was trimmed by 4 bases and V by 4 bases; bases with no gene match: 7. The CDR3 is made up of 15 amino acids. Assay: immunoSEQ multiplex PCR; the TCRdb copy retains only in-frame clones and omits some. The sample shows more than 25,000 clones, 87% of them seen only once. This TCR was sampled from a man in his fifties or sixties with active COVID-19. The chain employs TRBV19 and TRBJ1-2; 9 bases are shared with TRBD1. The sample comprised peripheral blood. The CDR3 region is CASSTWGQGIYGYTF. CDR3 DNA: TGTGCCAGTAGTACTTGGGGACAGGGCATCTATGGCTACACCTTC. The entire variable domain, with the rest obtained from reference TRBV19 and TRBJ1-2, is as follows: DGGITQSPKYLFRKEGQNVTLSCEQNLNHDAMYWYRQDPGQGLRLIYYSQIVNDFQKGDIAEGYSVSREKKESFPLTVTSAQKNPTAFYLCASSTWGQGIYGYTFGSGTRLTVV.